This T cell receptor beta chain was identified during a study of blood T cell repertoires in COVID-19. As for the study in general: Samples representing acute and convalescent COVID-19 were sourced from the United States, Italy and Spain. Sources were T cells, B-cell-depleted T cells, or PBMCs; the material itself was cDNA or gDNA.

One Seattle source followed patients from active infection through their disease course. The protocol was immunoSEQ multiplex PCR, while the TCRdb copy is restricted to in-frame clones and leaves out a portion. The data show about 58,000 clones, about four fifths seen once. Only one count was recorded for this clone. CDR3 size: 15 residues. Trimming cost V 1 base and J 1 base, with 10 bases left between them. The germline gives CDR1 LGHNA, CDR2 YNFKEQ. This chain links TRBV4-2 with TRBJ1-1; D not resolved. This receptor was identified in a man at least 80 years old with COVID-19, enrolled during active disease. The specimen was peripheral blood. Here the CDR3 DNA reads TGTGCCAGCAGCCAAGTTCTCTCCTCGAACACTGAAGCTTTCTTT. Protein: CASSQVLSSNTEAFF.